Following are 8 T cell receptor beta chains from one sample sequenced in a study of blood T cell repertoires in COVID-19 (dated by TCRdb to the early 2020s). The protocol used for the library was the immunoSEQ multiplex PCR assay. Here the immuneACCESS table is served through TCRdb, limited to in-frame sequences with V and J called. Missing clones are a known gap in these copies; in checked studies unresolved V genes cover under half, and the rest lacks a known reason. Across this sample there are around 24,000 clones, with roughly 80% seen only once. Under 75% of the sample is held by the ten biggest clonotypes. The source material was peripheral blood. These receptors originate from a woman of 80 years or more with acute or convalescent COVID-19.

The chain is built from TRBV7-8 and TRBJ1-1, with 7 bases that match TRBD1. This CDR3 has 14 residues. The V gene's germline CDR1 is SGHVS and CDR2 FQNEAQ. Germline trimming cut 6 bases from V and 5 bases from J; bases unmatched to any gene: 9. The CDR3 is CASRRDRAGTEAFF. The DNA of the CDR3 is TGTGCCAGCAGGCGAGACAGGGCCGGGACTGAAGCTTTCTTT.

This clone was seen a few times. This chain connects TRBV20-1 to TRBJ2-1; the match to TRBD2 covers 11 bases. Germline values: CDR1 DFQATT, CDR2 SNEGSKA (reference sequence). V lost 3 bases, J lost 4 bases, and 8 bases stayed unmatched. The CDR3 sequence is 16 residues long. The CDR3 protein is CSASPSGRKGYNEQFF. CDR3 bases: TGCAGTGCTAGTCCTAGCGGGAGGAAAGGTTACAATGAGCAGTTCTTC.

This sequence joins TRBV7-9 and TRBJ1-2, with 9 bases matching TRBD1. Germline V gives CDR1 SEHNR, CDR2 FQNEAQ (reference sequence). The CDR3 is made up of 17 amino acids. The V gene end was trimmed by 7 bases and the J gene end by 8 bases; junction bases not matched to a gene: 20. CDR3: CASTPGGTGHRIGGYTF. DNA of the CDR3: TGTGCCAGCACCCCCGGGGGGACAGGGCATCGGATTGGAGGCTACACCTTC. The whole variable domain, filled in from reference TRBV7-9 and TRBJ1-2, reads DTGVSQNPRHKITKRGQNVTFRCDPISEHNRLYWYRQTLGQGPEFLTYFQNEAQLEKSRLLSDRFSAERPKGSFSTLEIQRTEQGDSAMYLCASTPGGTGHRIGGYTFGSGTRLTVV.

The V call is TRBV29-1, the J call TRBJ1-4; possibly TRBD1 for D (5 bases). The ends were cut back, 2 bases at V and 8 bases at J, with 15 bases in the middle. This CDR3 has 14 amino acids. CDR1 and CDR2 (germline): SQVTM, ANQGSEA. The CDR3 DNA is TGCAGCGTTGAATTCCGGGGGATTGGGGAAAAACTGTTTTTT. Translated, it gives CSVEFRGIGEKLFF.

This clone was detected a few times. The rearrangement uses TRBV9 and TRBJ2-1, with 10 bases matching TRBD2. From germline, CDR1 is SGDLS and CDR2 YYNGEE. With V trimmed by 3 bases and J by 9 bases, 9 bases remained unmatched. The CDR3 sequence is 15 residues long. CDR3 in amino acids: CASSAVPGLATEQFF. The CDR3 DNA reads as TGTGCCAGCAGCGCAGTTCCGGGACTAGCGACTGAGCAGTTCTTC.

CDR3 loop: CASSLSRTGGLGGYTF. The CDR3 region has the DNA TGTGCCAGCAGCTTGTCCCGGACAGGGGGGTTGGGAGGCTACACCTTC. The chain employs TRBV5-4 and TRBJ1-2; 10 bases agree with TRBD1. CDR3 length equals 16 residues. After removal of 1 base from V and 8 bases from J, the junction contained 11 bases not matched to a gene. The germline CDR1 and CDR2 sequences are SGHNT and YYREEE (reference sequence).

The chain combines TRBV5-1 with TRBJ1-1, with D perhaps matching TRBD1 (5 bases). Per germline, CDR1 SGHRS and CDR2 YFSETQ. CDR3 length equals 15 residues. The V gene lost 3 bases and the J gene lost 1 base, with 13 bases spanning the gap. CDR3 DNA sequence: TGCGCCAGCAGCTGGCCCTCGACAGCGAACACTGAAGCTTTCTTT. Translating it yields CASSWPSTANTEAFF.

The gene calls are TRBV6-2 or TRBV6-3 and TRBJ2-6; no reliable D call. V was pared by 5 bases and J by 3 bases, with 11 bases between. CDR1 is MNHEY, CDR2 SVGEGT, per germline. The CDR3 is 15 amino acids. The CDR3 region has the DNA TGTGCCAGCAGTCCCTCGCGAGGTGGGGCCAACGTCCTGACTTTC. Amino acids: CASSPSRGGANVLTF.